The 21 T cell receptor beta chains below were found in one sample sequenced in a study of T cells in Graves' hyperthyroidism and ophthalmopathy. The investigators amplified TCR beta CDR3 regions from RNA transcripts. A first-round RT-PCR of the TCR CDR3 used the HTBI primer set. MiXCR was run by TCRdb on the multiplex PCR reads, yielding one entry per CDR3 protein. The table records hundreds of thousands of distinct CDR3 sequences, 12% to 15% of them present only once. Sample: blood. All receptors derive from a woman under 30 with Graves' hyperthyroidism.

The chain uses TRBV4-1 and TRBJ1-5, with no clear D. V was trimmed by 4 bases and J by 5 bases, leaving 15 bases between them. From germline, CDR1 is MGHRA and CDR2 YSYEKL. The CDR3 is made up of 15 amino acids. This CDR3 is CASSLYGEVYQPQHF. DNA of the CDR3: TGCGCCAGCAGCCTATATGGAGAAGTCTATCAGCCCCAGCATTTT.

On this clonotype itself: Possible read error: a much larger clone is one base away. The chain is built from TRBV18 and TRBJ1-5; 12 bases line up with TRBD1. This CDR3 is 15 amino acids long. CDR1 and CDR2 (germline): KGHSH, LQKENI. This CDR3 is CASSRDRGPDQPRHF. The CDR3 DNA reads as TGTGCCAGCTCAAGGGACAGGGGGCCGGATCAGCCCCGGCATTTT.

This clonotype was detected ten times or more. CDR3 in DNA: TGTGCCAGCAGCCCCCCTGAGGGTCTTCAAGGGGCCTCTAACTATGGCTACACCTTC. Encoded protein: CASSPPEGLQGASNYGYTF. The chain combines TRBV11-2 with TRBJ1-2, with D possibly being TRBD1 (5 bases). Trimming pared 5 bases from V and 0 bases from J, leaving 25 bases between. CDR3 size: 19 residues. Per germline, CDR1 SGHAT and CDR2 FQNNGV.

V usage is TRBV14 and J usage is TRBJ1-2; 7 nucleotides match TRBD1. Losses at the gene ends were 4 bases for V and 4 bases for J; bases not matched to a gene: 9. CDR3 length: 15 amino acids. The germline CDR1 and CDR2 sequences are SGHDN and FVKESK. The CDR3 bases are TGTGCCAGCAGCCCCCTTACGCGGACAGGCTATGGCTACACCTTC. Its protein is CASSPLTRTGYGYTF.

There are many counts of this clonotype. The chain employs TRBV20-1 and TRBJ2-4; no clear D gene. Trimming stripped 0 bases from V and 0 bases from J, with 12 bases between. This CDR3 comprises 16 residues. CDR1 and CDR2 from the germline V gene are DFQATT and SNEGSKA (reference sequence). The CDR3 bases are TGCAGTGCTAGAGATCAGAGGCCAGTAGCCAAAAACATTCAGTACTTC. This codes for CSARDQRPVAKNIQYF.

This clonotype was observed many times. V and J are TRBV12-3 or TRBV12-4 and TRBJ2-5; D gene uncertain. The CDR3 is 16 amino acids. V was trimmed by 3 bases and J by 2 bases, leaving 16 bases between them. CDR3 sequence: CASSLVSHRVQETQYF. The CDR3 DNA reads TGTGCCAGCAGTTTGGTTTCCCACCGAGTTCAAGAGACCCAGTACTTC.

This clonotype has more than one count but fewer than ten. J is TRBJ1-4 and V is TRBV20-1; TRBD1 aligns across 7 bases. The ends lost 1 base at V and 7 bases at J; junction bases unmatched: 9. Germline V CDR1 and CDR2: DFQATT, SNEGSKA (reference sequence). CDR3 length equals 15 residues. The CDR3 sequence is CSARGFGTDGEKLFF. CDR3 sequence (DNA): TGCAGTGCTAGAGGTTTTGGGACAGACGGTGAAAAACTGTTTTTT.

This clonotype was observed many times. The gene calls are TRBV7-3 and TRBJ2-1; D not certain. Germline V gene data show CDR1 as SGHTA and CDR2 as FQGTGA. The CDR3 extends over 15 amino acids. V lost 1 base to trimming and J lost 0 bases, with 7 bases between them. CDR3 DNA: TGTGCCAGCAGCTTAAGCGCGAACTCCTACAATGAGCAGTTCTTC. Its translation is CASSLSANSYNEQFF.

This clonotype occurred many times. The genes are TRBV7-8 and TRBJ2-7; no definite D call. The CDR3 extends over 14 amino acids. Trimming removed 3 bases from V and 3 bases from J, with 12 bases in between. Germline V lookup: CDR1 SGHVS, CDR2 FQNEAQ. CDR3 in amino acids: CASSFGTLGYEQYF. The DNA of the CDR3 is TGTGCCAGCAGCTTTGGTACACTGGGCTACGAGCAGTACTTC. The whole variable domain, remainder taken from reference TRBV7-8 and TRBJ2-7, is GAGVSQSPRYKVAKRGQDVALRCDPISGHVSLFWYQQALGQGPEFLTYFQNEAQLDKSGLPSDRFFAERPEGSVSTLKIQRTQQEDSAVYLCASSFGTLGYEQYFGPGTRLTVT.

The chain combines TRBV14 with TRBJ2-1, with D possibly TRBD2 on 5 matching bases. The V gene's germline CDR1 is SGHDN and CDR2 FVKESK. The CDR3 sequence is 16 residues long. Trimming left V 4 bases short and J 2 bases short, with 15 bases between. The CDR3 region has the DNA TGTGCCAGCAGCCCTTTCGGGGAGATCCCCTACAATGAGCAGTTCTTC. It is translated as CASSPFGEIPYNEQFF.

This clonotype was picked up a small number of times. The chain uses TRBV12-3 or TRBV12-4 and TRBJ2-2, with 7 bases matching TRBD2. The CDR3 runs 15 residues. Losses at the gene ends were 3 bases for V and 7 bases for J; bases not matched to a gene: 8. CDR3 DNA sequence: TGTGCCAGCAGTTTGCAGCGGGGTCGGAGCGGGGAGCTGTTTTTT. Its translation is CASSLQRGRSGELFF.

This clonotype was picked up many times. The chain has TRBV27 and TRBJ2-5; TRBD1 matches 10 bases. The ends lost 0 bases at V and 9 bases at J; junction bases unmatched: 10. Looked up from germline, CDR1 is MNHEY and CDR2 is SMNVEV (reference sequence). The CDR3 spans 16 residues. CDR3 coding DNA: TGTGCCAGCAGTTTATCTCGGACAGGGGGTCCGGGAGCCCAGTACTTC. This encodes CASSLSRTGGPGAQYF.

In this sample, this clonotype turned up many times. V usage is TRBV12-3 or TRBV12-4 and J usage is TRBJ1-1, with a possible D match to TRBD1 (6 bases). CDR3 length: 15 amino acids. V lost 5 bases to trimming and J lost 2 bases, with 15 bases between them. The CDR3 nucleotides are TGTGCCAGCAGTCGTACAGGGAATCCCAACACTGAAGCTTTCTTT. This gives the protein CASSRTGNPNTEAFF.

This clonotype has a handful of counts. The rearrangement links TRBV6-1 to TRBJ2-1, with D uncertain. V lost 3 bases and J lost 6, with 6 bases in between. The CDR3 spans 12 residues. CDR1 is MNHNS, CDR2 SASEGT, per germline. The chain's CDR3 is CASSEQLNEQFF. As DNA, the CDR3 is TGTGCCAGCAGTGAGCAGCTCAATGAGCAGTTCTTC.

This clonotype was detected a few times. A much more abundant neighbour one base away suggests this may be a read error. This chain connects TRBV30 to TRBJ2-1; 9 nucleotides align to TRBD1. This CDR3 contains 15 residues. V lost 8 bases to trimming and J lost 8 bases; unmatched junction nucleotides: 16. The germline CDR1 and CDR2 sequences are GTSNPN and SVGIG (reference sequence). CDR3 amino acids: CAGAAGTGNFDEQFF. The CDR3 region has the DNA TGTGCCGGCGCAGCGGGGACAGGGAATTTCGATGAGCAGTTCTTC.

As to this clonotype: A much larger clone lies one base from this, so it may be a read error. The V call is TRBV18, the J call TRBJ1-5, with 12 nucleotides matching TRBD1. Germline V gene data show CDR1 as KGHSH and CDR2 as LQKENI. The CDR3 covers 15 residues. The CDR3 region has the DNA TGTGTCAGCTCACAGGGGACAGGGGGCATTCAGCCCCAGCATTTT. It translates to CVSSQGTGGIQPQHF.

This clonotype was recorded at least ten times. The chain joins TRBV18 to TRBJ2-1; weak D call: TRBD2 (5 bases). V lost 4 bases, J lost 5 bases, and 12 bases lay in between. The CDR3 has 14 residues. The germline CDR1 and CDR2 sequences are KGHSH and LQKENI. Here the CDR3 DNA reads TGTGCCAGCTCACTGGGAGTCGGAGACAATGAGCAGTTCTTC. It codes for CASSLGVGDNEQFF.

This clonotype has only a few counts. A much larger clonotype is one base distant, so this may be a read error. The CDR3 DNA reads TGCAGTGTCAGAGACCACTCCACTCTCAATGAGCAGTACTTC. The encoded protein is CSVRDHSTLNEQYF. The genes are TRBV20-1 and TRBJ2-7; D gene uncertain. Per germline, CDR1 DFQATT and CDR2 SNEGSKA (reference sequence). The CDR3 sequence is 14 residues long. V was clipped by 7 bases and J by 7 bases, with 23 bases between them.

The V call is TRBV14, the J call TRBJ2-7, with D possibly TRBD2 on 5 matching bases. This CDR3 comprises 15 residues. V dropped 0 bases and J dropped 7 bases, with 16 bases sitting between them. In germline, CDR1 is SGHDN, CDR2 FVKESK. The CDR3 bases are TGTGCCAGCAGCCAAGATCGTGTGAGGGCCGGTGAGCAGTACTTC. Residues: CASSQDRVRAGEQYF.

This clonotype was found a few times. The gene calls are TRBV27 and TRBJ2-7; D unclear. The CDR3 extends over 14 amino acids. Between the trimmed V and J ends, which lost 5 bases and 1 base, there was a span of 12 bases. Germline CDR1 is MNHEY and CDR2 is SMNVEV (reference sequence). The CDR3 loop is CASSPYLLSYEQYF. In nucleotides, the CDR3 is TGTGCCAGCAGTCCCTACTTGCTTTCCTACGAGCAGTACTTC.

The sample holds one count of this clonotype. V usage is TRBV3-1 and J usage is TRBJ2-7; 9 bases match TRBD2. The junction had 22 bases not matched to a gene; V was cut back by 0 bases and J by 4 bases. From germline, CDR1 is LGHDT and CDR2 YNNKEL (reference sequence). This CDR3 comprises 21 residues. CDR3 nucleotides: TGTGCCAGCAGCCAAGAAATCCCGGGACTAGCATCCCTCCAACCTATTTACGAGCAGTACTTC. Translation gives CASSQEIPGLASLQPIYEQYF.